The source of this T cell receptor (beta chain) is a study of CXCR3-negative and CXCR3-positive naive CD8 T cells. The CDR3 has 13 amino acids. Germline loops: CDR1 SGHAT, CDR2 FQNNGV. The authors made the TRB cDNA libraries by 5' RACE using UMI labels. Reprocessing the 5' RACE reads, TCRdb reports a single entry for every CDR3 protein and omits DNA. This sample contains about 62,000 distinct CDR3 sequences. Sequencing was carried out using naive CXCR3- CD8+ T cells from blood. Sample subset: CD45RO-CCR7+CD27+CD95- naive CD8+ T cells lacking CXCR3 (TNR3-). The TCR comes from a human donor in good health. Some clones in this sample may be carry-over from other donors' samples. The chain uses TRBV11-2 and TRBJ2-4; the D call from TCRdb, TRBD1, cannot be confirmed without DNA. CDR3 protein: CASSFGHENIQYF.